The clone carrying this TCR beta chain was seen once. Unique molecular identifiers were built into the TCRbeta library. TCRdb ran MiXCR on the PCR reads and lists one entry per CDR3 protein. The data show about 230,000 distinct CDR3 sequences, with 9.7% seen just once and over 4.5% held by the top ten. The source of the sample is a study of T-cell reconstitution after alpha-beta-depleted transplantation in children. Germline CDR1 reads SQVTM; CDR2 reads ANQGSEA. V lost 7 bases and J 1 base, leaving 11 bases between the germline ends. This CDR3 is built from 13 residues. Sequenced material: PBMCs from the stem cell graft donor, taken from the stem cell graft. This clonotype originated in a human donor who donated a stem cell graft to a child with SCID. J is TRBJ1-3 and V is TRBV29-1; D remains ambiguous. The CDR3 region has the DNA TGCAGCGCGATCAGCGGGTCTGGAAACACCATATATTTT. This codes for CSAISGSGNTIYF.